This passage covers 30 T cell receptor beta chains from one sample sequenced in a study of vaccination and CD4 T cells after COVID-19. Cultured CD4+ T-cell DNA underwent Oncomine TCR Beta short-read sequencing. One entry per CDR3 protein, called by TCRdb with MiXCR from the PCR reads. The sample lists more than 9,000 distinct CDR3 sequences, around 60% occurring once. Stated treatment: roughly 10-day PBMC culture with coronavirus spike peptide pools or control peptides (ViraFEST assay). Antigen specificity for these receptors is unknown. Sequenced material: CD4+ T cells from blood, cultured in vitro. Receptors originate from a human donor who had recovered from COVID-19.

The genes are TRBV12-3 or TRBV12-4 and TRBJ2-5; 7 bases map to TRBD1. The CDR3 totals 16 residues. Trimming removed 5 bases from V and 3 bases from J; junction bases left unmatched: 12. The CDR3, as DNA: TGTGCCAGCAGTCCCCGAAACGGACAGGCCGAAGAGACCCAGTACTTC. Its translation: CASSPRNGQAEETQYF.

The chain uses TRBV19 and TRBJ2-5; 7 nucleotides line up with TRBD1. Per germline, CDR1 LNHDA and CDR2 SQIVND (reference sequence). J was trimmed by 3 bases and V by 7 bases; bases with no gene match: 2. The CDR3 consists of 12 residues. CDR3 coding DNA: TGTGCCAGTACCGGGACAGAAGAGACCCAGTACTTC. This sequence encodes CASTGTEETQYF.

This chain links TRBV30 with TRBJ2-2; the match to TRBD2 covers 12 bases. This CDR3 comprises 15 residues. Germline trimming cut 3 bases from V and 7 bases from J; bases unmatched to any gene: 6. CDR1 is GTSNPN and CDR2 is SVGIG in the germline V gene (reference sequence). The CDR3 nucleotides read TGTGCCTGGAGCGGACTAGCGGGGCTGAGCGGGGAGCTGTTTTTT. This codes for CAWSGLAGLSGELFF.

This chain links TRBV12-3 or TRBV12-4 with TRBJ2-7, with D perhaps matching TRBD2 (5 bases). The V gene lost 1 base and the J gene lost 1 base, with 17 bases spanning the gap. The CDR3 is 17 amino acids. DNA of the CDR3: TGTGCCAGCAGTTTAGGGTTGACGGGGAGCTATTCCTACGAGCAGTACTTC. This gives the protein CASSLGLTGSYSYEQYF.

The chain joins TRBV7-2 to TRBJ2-1, with TRBD2 matching over 15 bases. The CDR3 totals 16 residues. Germline loops: CDR1 SGHTA, CDR2 FQGNSA. The trim removed 4 bases at V and 5 bases at J, leaving 3 bases unmatched. The CDR3: CASSWGLAGGDNEQFF. CDR3 sequence (DNA): TGTGCCAGCAGCTGGGGACTAGCGGGGGGCGACAATGAGCAGTTCTTC.

The chain links TRBV20-1 to TRBJ2-7, with 7 nucleotides matching TRBD2. Germline V gives CDR1 DFQATT, CDR2 SNEGSKA (reference sequence). With V trimmed by 5 bases and J by 1 base, 2 bases remained unmatched. The CDR3 has 12 amino acids. The CDR3 coding sequence is TGCAGTGCTCGACTAGCATCCTACGAGCAGTACTTC. Its protein product is CSARLASYEQYF.

The rearrangement uses TRBV20-1 and TRBJ2-1; 12 nucleotides agree with TRBD2. Germline trimming cut 7 bases from V and 4 bases from J; bases unmatched to any gene: 11. Germline V gene sequence: CDR1 DFQATT, CDR2 SNEGSKA (reference sequence). The CDR3 spans 16 residues. CDR3 loop: CSGSLAGGFGYNEQFF. The CDR3 bases are TGCAGTGGATCCCTAGCGGGGGGGTTTGGGTACAATGAGCAGTTCTTC.

The rearrangement joins TRBV6-1 to TRBJ1-1; D is unclear. This CDR3 has 13 residues. The V end was cut by 4 bases, the J end by 6 bases, with 12 bases between. CDR1 is MNHNS, CDR2 SASEGT, per germline. The CDR3 loop is CASSAKVRAEAFF. The CDR3 region has the DNA TGTGCCAGCAGTGCGAAGGTCCGGGCTGAAGCTTTCTTT.

The sample holds one count of this clonotype. The V and J genes are TRBV6-5 and TRBJ2-1, with 9 bases matching TRBD1. Germline values: CDR1 MNHEY, CDR2 SVGAGI. The CDR3 contains 15 residues. Trimming removed 0 bases from V and 8 bases from J; junction bases left unmatched: 5. CDR3 DNA sequence: TGTGCCAGCAGTTACTCGAGACAGGGGGGCGATGAGCAGTTCTTC. This encodes CASSYSRQGGDEQFF.

V usage is TRBV12-3 or TRBV12-4 and J usage is TRBJ1-2; D is unresolved. The CDR3 consists of 14 residues. Trimming took 7 bases from V and 4 from J, leaving 16 bases between them. CDR3 in amino acids: CASTPVEAFYGYTF. CDR3 DNA: TGTGCCAGCACCCCTGTGGAGGCCTTCTATGGCTACACCTTC.

The J gene is TRBJ1-5, the V gene TRBV6-1; maybe TRBD1 (5 bases). Looked up from germline, CDR1 is MNHNS and CDR2 is SASEGT. The CDR3 is 16 residues long. Trimming removed 1 base from V and 4 bases from J, with 14 bases in between. The CDR3 is CASSEGRGTGNQPQHF. The CDR3 region has the DNA TGTGCCAGCAGTGAAGGGAGGGGAACGGGGAATCAGCCCCAGCATTTT.

The chain employs TRBV12-3 or TRBV12-4 and TRBJ2-3; the D gene is possibly TRBD2 (5 bases). The CDR3 loop spans 15 amino acids. V dropped 7 bases and J dropped 5 bases, with 19 bases sitting between them. CDR3 DNA sequence: TGTGCCAGCATGACCCCGGGATCTCTGGGAGATACGCAGTATTTT. It translates to CASMTPGSLGDTQYF.

The J gene is TRBJ2-4, the V gene TRBV2, with 11 nucleotides matching TRBD2. Germline CDR1 SNHLY, CDR2 FYNNEI. There are 12 residues in the CDR3. Trimming removed 6 bases from V and 15 bases from J; junction bases left unmatched: 7. The CDR3, as DNA: TGTGCCAGCAGCACCACTAGCGGGAGAGGGTACTTC. It specifies CASSTTSGRGYF.

This clonotype was counted only a few times. The V call is TRBV20-1, the J call TRBJ1-1; 10 nucleotides agree with TRBD1. The length of the CDR3 is 14 residues. The junction had 9 bases not matched to a gene; V was cut back by 0 bases and J by 11 bases. Germline values: CDR1 DFQATT, CDR2 SNEGSKA (reference sequence). CDR3 protein: CSAREGQGGFGAFF. For the CDR3, the DNA is TGCAGTGCTAGAGAAGGACAGGGGGGTTTTGGGGCTTTCTTT.

The V gene is TRBV20-1, the J gene TRBJ2-7; the match to TRBD2 covers 9 bases. The CDR3 is 14 amino acids. CDR1 is DFQATT and CDR2 is SNEGSKA in the germline V gene (reference sequence). V was pared by 5 bases and J by 2 bases, with 7 bases of the junction left unmatched. This chain's CDR3 is CSAPLAGEPYEQYF. DNA of the CDR3: TGCAGTGCTCCATTAGCGGGGGAACCCTACGAGCAGTACTTC.

As concerns this clonotype: The junction departs from germline at one end; a sequencing error may be responsible. The J gene is TRBJ1-2, the V gene TRBV7-9; 7 bases match TRBD1. Germline CDR1 SEHNR, CDR2 FQNEAQ (reference sequence). CDR3 length: 13 residues. This CDR3 is CASSLDRVDGHTF. CDR3 DNA: TGTGCCAGCAGCCTCGACAGGGTCGATGGCCACACCTTC.

The J gene is TRBJ1-2, the V gene TRBV19; no clear D. Between the trimmed V and J ends, which lost 0 bases and 6 bases, there was a span of 14 bases. In germline, CDR1 is LNHDA, CDR2 SQIVND (reference sequence). This CDR3 contains 15 residues. The CDR3 region is CASSIEGSGSDGYTF. CDR3 sequence (DNA): TGTGCCAGTAGTATAGAAGGCAGTGGGTCGGATGGCTACACCTTC.

The V gene is TRBV7-9, the J gene TRBJ1-6, with no clear D. This CDR3 has 15 residues. Germline values: CDR1 SEHNR, CDR2 FQNEAQ (reference sequence). With 1 base removed from V and 6 bases from J, the gap between germline ends came to 10 bases. The CDR3 reads CASSLGGRINSPLHF. DNA of the CDR3: TGTGCCAGCAGCTTAGGTGGGCGGATTAATTCACCCCTCCACTTT.

The chain uses TRBV6-1 and TRBJ2-5, with D maybe TRBD2 (8 bases). V dropped 5 bases and J dropped 5 bases, with 12 bases sitting between them. Germline V lookup: CDR1 MNHNS, CDR2 SASEGT. The CDR3 runs 13 residues. In nucleotides, the CDR3 is TGTGCCAGCAGTCGGGAGGGGGCCGAGACCCAGTACTTC. Translating it yields CASSREGAETQYF.

The V gene is TRBV20-1, the J gene TRBJ1-5; D not resolved. The CDR3 consists of 13 residues. Germline values: CDR1 DFQATT, CDR2 SNEGSKA (reference sequence). The V and J ends lost 3 bases and 3 bases respectively, with 9 bases between them. CDR3 protein: CSASGRDNQPQHF. CDR3 nucleotide sequence: TGCAGTGCTAGTGGACGGGACAATCAGCCCCAGCATTTT.

The chain joins TRBV5-1 to TRBJ2-5; D may match TRBD1 or TRBD2 (5 bases each). V lost 5 bases, J lost 0 bases, and 11 bases lay in between. The CDR3 is 14 amino acids. CDR1 SGHRS and CDR2 YFSETQ come from the germline V gene. The CDR3 sequence: CASRGRVYQETQYF. The CDR3 DNA sequence: TGCGCCAGCAGGGGACGGGTTTACCAAGAGACCCAGTACTTC.

A few counts support this clonotype. The gene calls are TRBV6-2 or TRBV6-3 and TRBJ1-6; D uncertain. CDR3 length: 14 residues. Trimming pared 5 bases from V and 11 bases from J, leaving 16 bases between. Germline V gives CDR1 MNHEY, CDR2 SVGEGT. CDR3 nucleotide sequence: TGTGCCAGCAGTCAAATAGCGGACGGGACACCCCTCCACTTT. Translating gives CASSQIADGTPLHF.

The chain is built from TRBV19 and TRBJ2-5, with TRBD1 matching over 8 bases. V lost 4 bases and J lost 1; bases outside the gene matches: 8. The CDR3 has 16 amino acids. Germline V CDR1 and CDR2: LNHDA, SQIVND (reference sequence). The CDR3 bases are TGTGCCAGTAGTACCCGGACAGGGTGGGCCCAAGAGACCCAGTACTTC. Translation: CASSTRTGWAQETQYF.

This clonotype was seen more than once but under ten times. The gene calls are TRBV6-2 or TRBV6-3 and TRBJ1-5; 7 bases align to TRBD1. Germline V lookup: CDR1 MNHEY, CDR2 SVGEGT. The CDR3 contains 15 residues. J was trimmed by 5 bases and V by 0 bases; bases with no gene match: 4. The CDR3 region has the DNA TGTGCCAGCAGTTACTCCTCCGGGACAGATCAGCCCCAGCATTTT. Residues: CASSYSSGTDQPQHF.

CDR3 bases: TGTGCCAGCTCTCCAGACAGGGTGACCTACAATGAGCAGTTCTTC. Translation gives CASSPDRVTYNEQFF. The V gene is TRBV18, the J gene TRBJ2-1; TRBD1 agrees at 7 bases. This CDR3 spans 15 amino acids. Trimming at V came to 6 bases and at J to 2 bases, leaving 7 bases not matched to a gene. Germline V lookup: CDR1 KGHSH, CDR2 LQKENI.

This sequence joins TRBV5-4 and TRBJ2-5; D remains ambiguous. Germline values: CDR1 SGHNT, CDR2 YYREEE (reference sequence). This CDR3 comprises 13 residues. V lost 2 bases to trimming and J lost 1 base, with 6 bases between them. This chain's CDR3 is CASSFLGQETQYF. CDR3 coding DNA: TGTGCCAGCAGCTTTTTAGGCCAAGAGACCCAGTACTTC. The full variable domain, its missing parts supplied by reference TRBV5-4 and TRBJ2-5, is ETGVTQSPTHLIKTRGQQVTLRCSSQSGHNTVSWYQQALGQGPQFIFQYYREEENGRGNFPPRFSGLQFPNYSSELNVNALELDDSALYLCASSFLGQETQYFGPGTRLLVL.

This rearrangement joins TRBV7-9 to TRBJ2-2; 9 nucleotides agree with TRBD1. CDR3 length: 16 amino acids. Germline V gene data show CDR1 as SEHNR and CDR2 as FQNEAQ (reference sequence). Trimming removed 4 bases from V and 3 bases from J; junction bases left unmatched: 6. Here the CDR3 DNA reads TGTGCCAGCAGCTCAAAGACAGGGGGTGACACCGGGGAGCTGTTTTTT. Residues: CASSSKTGGDTGELFF. Combining the CDR3 with reference TRBV7-9 and TRBJ2-2 gives the whole variable domain DTGVSQNPRHKITKRGQNVTFRCDPISEHNRLYWYRQTLGQGPEFLTYFQNEAQLEKSRLLSDRFSAERPKGSFSTLEIQRTEQGDSAMYLCASSSKTGGDTGELFFGEGSRLTVL.

This clonotype qualifies as large. The J gene is TRBJ1-2, the V gene TRBV6-1; D perhaps matches TRBD1 (5 bases). CDR1 and CDR2 (germline): MNHNS, SASEGT. The CDR3 spans 13 residues. The ends were cut back, 8 bases at V and 0 bases at J, with 10 bases in the middle. CDR3 region: CASLLTANYGYTF. The DNA for the CDR3 is TGTGCCAGCCTTCTGACAGCTAACTATGGCTACACCTTC.

J is TRBJ2-5 and V is TRBV20-1, with 9 bases fitting TRBD2. Germline V gives CDR1 DFQATT, CDR2 SNEGSKA (reference sequence). CDR3 length: 15 residues. Trimming took 6 bases from V and 4 from J; bases not matched to a gene: 12. The CDR3 protein is CSAPRGSGRLETQYF. CDR3 DNA sequence: TGCAGTGCCCCCCGGGGGAGCGGGAGGTTAGAGACCCAGTACTTC.

The chain combines TRBV19 with TRBJ1-6; maybe TRBD1 (5 bases). In germline, CDR1 is LNHDA, CDR2 SQIVND (reference sequence). V shed 7 bases and J shed 7 bases, with 14 bases lying between them. The CDR3 totals 14 residues. The CDR3: CASTWGGLNSPLHF. The CDR3 DNA reads as TGTGCCAGTACTTGGGGCGGCTTAAATTCACCCCTCCACTTT.